One sample yielded the 21 T cell receptor beta chains listed below, sequenced in a study of cytomegalovirus exposure and HLA in healthy donors. Amplification used 60 Vbeta primers and 13 Jbeta primers. Produced via immunoSEQ multiplex PCR; TCRdb's table is partial and in-frame only. The sample has over 95,000 clones, under 85% seen once. The sequencing input was PBMCs. These receptors came from a man between 35 and 55 years old in good health and CMV-seronegative.

This rearrangement joins TRBV2 to TRBJ2-4; maybe TRBD2 (6 bases). Trimming took 4 bases from V and 8 from J, leaving 15 bases between them. The CDR3 loop spans 14 amino acids. Germline V CDR1 and CDR2: SNHLY, FYNNEI. The CDR3 DNA follows: TGTGCCAGCAGTGTGGGGAGGTGGGGGGACATTCAGTACTTC. Protein: CASSVGRWGDIQYF.

The CDR3 sequence is CASRGTGTSGTSLILKETQYF. As DNA, the CDR3 is TGTGCCAGCAGGGGAACCGGGACTAGCGGGACCAGCTTAATCTTAAAAGAGACCCAGTACTTC. This chain links TRBV2 with TRBJ2-5; 13 bases are a match to TRBD2. After removal of 6 bases from V and 3 bases from J, the junction contained 22 bases not matched to a gene. The CDR3 extends over 21 amino acids. Germline V lookup: CDR1 SNHLY, CDR2 FYNNEI.

This chain joins TRBV5-6 and TRBJ2-1; 9 positions agree with TRBD1. The germline V gene encodes CDR1 SGHDT and CDR2 YYEEEE. The CDR3 spans 16 residues. After removal of 2 bases from V and 6 bases from J, the junction contained 9 bases not matched to a gene. Here the CDR3 DNA reads TGTGCCAGCAGCTTTTGGACAGGGGTTATGGGCAATGAGCAGTTCTTC. It is translated as CASSFWTGVMGNEQFF.

This chain links TRBV7-2 with TRBJ1-5; no firm D call. Germline-derived CDR1 and CDR2 are SGHTA and FQGNSA. V was shortened by 5 bases and J by 0 bases, with 14 bases between the two germline ends. This CDR3 has 16 amino acids. In DNA, the CDR3 is TGTGCCAGCAGCCGCCTAACGGGGTATAGCAATCAGCCCCAGCATTTT. Protein sequence: CASSRLTGYSNQPQHF.

V and J are TRBV29-1 and TRBJ2-7, with TRBD1 identical over 7 bases. The CDR3 length is 12 residues. Germline-derived CDR1 and CDR2 are SQVTM and ANQGSEA. The CDR3 DNA is TGCAGTATTACAAAAACAGGGGCCGAGCAGTACTTC. This encodes CSITKTGAEQYF.

The CDR3 spells CASRWGDGEEQYF. The CDR3 bases are TGTGCCAGCAGGTGGGGGGACGGAGAAGAGCAGTACTTC. The V call is TRBV7-3, the J call TRBJ2-7, with a weak D call TRBD2 (6 bases). Per germline, CDR1 SGHTA and CDR2 FQGTGA. V lost 6 bases and J lost 7, with 16 bases in between. The CDR3 spans 13 residues.

In its sample, this clone was seen once. The rearrangement links TRBV7-7 to TRBJ2-5; 10 bases are shared with TRBD1. Germline-derived CDR1 and CDR2 are SSHAT and FNYEAQ (reference sequence). Germline trimming cut 5 bases from V and 6 bases from J; bases unmatched to any gene: 9. The CDR3 loop spans 15 amino acids. CDR3 region: CASSTQLGQGKTQYF. The DNA for the CDR3 is TGTGCCAGCAGCACCCAATTGGGACAGGGGAAGACCCAGTACTTC. Full variable domain (outside the CDR3, taken from reference TRBV7-7 and TRBJ2-5): GAGVSQSPRYKVTKRGQDVTLRCDPISSHATLYWYQQALGQGPEFLTYFNYEAQPDKSGLPSDRFSAERPEGSISTLTIQRTEQRDSAMYRCASSTQLGQGKTQYFGPGTRLLVL.

CDR3 amino acids: CASRGLEAYNEQFF. CDR3 sequence (DNA): TGTGCCAGCAGGGGCTTGGAAGCCTACAATGAGCAGTTCTTC. The chain combines TRBV6-1 with TRBJ2-1; D remains ambiguous. The CDR3 covers 14 residues. The germline V gene encodes CDR1 MNHNS and CDR2 SASEGT. V lost 6 bases, J lost 2 bases, and 11 bases lay in between.

This sequence joins TRBV19 and TRBJ1-5; no clear D. Per germline, CDR1 LNHDA and CDR2 SQIVND (reference sequence). The CDR3 totals 13 residues. Trimming removed 5 bases from V and 2 bases from J, with 7 bases in between. The CDR3, as DNA: TGTGCCAGTAGTGAGCAGGGCAATCAGCCCCAGCATTTT. This codes for CASSEQGNQPQHF.

Concerning this clone itself: This specimen includes other DNA sequences encoding the same CDR3. This sequence joins TRBV5-1 and TRBJ2-5, with 10 bases identical to TRBD1. The CDR3 is 16 amino acids. V trimming: 0 bases; J trimming: 5 bases; junction bases outside the gene matches: 7. Germline V gives CDR1 SGHRS, CDR2 YFSETQ. The CDR3 is CASSLAGTGVGETQYF. The CDR3 DNA reads TGCGCCAGCAGCTTGGCCGGGACAGGGGTTGGGGAGACCCAGTACTTC.

The CDR3 DNA reads as TGTGCCAGCAGCTACCCCAGGGGACAAAGCTCCTATAATTCACCCCTCCACTTT. It yields the protein CASSYPRGQSSYNSPLHF. The V and J genes are TRBV7-2 and TRBJ1-6; maybe TRBD1 (6 bases). The CDR3 covers 18 residues. Germline V lookup: CDR1 SGHTA, CDR2 FQGNSA. V was pared by 4 bases and J by 0 bases, with 16 bases between.

The chain joins TRBV19 to TRBJ2-5; tentatively, D is TRBD2 (5 bases). The J call is doubtful: the DNA matches TRBJ2-7 better. The CDR3 covers 13 residues. Germline values: CDR1 LNHDA, CDR2 SQIVND (reference sequence). The CDR3 DNA sequence: TGTGCCAGTAGTTCCCTTACTAGGTACGAGCAGTACTTC. Protein product: CASSSLTRYEQYF.

This chain uses TRBV18 with TRBJ1-5; TRBD1 matches 7 bases. Germline CDR1 is KGHSH and CDR2 is LQKENI. CDR3 length: 14 amino acids. Trimming at V came to 0 bases and at J to 7 bases, leaving 3 bases not matched to a gene. The CDR3 reads CASSPPTGTQPQHF. CDR3 in DNA: TGTGCCAGCTCACCACCGACAGGGACCCAGCCCCAGCATTTT.

There are a few counts of this clone. This chain joins TRBV9 and TRBJ2-7; TRBD2 aligns across 14 bases. The CDR3 contains 17 residues. Germline V gene lookup returns CDR1 SGDLS and CDR2 YYNGEE. With V trimmed by 4 bases and J by 7 bases, 13 bases remained unmatched. The chain's CDR3 is CASSPRPGLAGVWEQYF. CDR3 DNA sequence: TGTGCCAGCAGCCCTAGGCCGGGACTAGCGGGAGTCTGGGAGCAGTACTTC.

This clone showed up just once. V gene TRBV9 combines with J gene TRBJ1-3; possibly TRBD1 for D (5 bases). CDR1 is SGDLS and CDR2 is YYNGEE in the germline V gene. The V gene lost 0 bases and the J gene lost 0 bases, with 13 bases spanning the gap. The CDR3 spans 17 residues. The CDR3 nucleotides are TGTGCCAGCAGCGTAGAGGGGCACGCTTACTCTGGAAACACCATATATTTT. Protein: CASSVEGHAYSGNTIYF.

The chain combines TRBV7-9 with TRBJ2-5; 9 bases agree with TRBD2. CDR1 and CDR2 (germline): SEHNR, FQNEAQ (reference sequence). Germline trimming cut 1 base from V and 4 bases from J; bases unmatched to any gene: 4. The CDR3 is 15 residues long. In DNA form, the CDR3 reads TGTGCCAGCAGCTTAGAACTAGCGGGCGGAGAGACCCAGTACTTC. As protein: CASSLELAGGETQYF.

This clone was observed a handful of times. The rearrangement joins TRBV16 to TRBJ1-3; TRBD1 might be the D (5 bases). The germline V gene encodes CDR1 KGHSY and CDR2 FQNENV. V lost 3 bases and J 4 bases, leaving 10 bases between the germline ends. The CDR3 consists of 14 residues. For the CDR3, the DNA is TGTGCCAGCAGCCAGCAGGGTTCCGGAAACACCATATATTTT. Translation gives CASSQQGSGNTIYF.

This chain links TRBV6-6 with TRBJ2-1; 8 bases are a match to TRBD1. V lost 6 bases, J lost 12 bases, and 10 bases stayed unmatched. The CDR3 covers 13 residues. Germline assignment: CDR1 MNHNY and CDR2 SVGAGI (reference sequence). The CDR3 here is CASSPPDRETQFF. CDR3 coding DNA: TGTGCCAGCAGCCCCCCGGACAGGGAAACGCAGTTCTTC.

This chain links TRBV5-1 with TRBJ2-7; 9 bases match TRBD1. This CDR3 has 15 amino acids. Germline CDR1 SGHRS, CDR2 YFSETQ. V gave up 4 bases and J gave up 2 bases; unmatched junction bases: 7. The CDR3 region has the DNA TGCGCCAGCAGCAATCCGGGACAGGGAACCTACGAGCAGTACTTC. This translates into CASSNPGQGTYEQYF. The full variable domain, completed using reference TRBV5-1 and TRBJ2-7, is KAGVTQTPRYLIKTRGQQVTLSCSPISGHRSVSWYQQTPGQGLQFLFEYFSETQRNKGNFPGRFSGRQFSNSRSEMNVSTLELGDSALYLCASSNPGQGTYEQYFGPGTRLTVT.

The chain has TRBV5-1 and TRBJ2-1, with TRBD2 identical over 7 bases. The V gene's germline CDR1 is SGHRS and CDR2 YFSETQ. Trimming removed 3 bases from V and 0 bases from J; junction bases left unmatched: 15. The CDR3 loop spans 19 amino acids. The CDR3 region has the DNA TGCGCCAGCAGCTCGGGCGGGGGTAGCCTGAGTATCTCCTACAATGAGCAGTTCTTC. Its translation is CASSSGGGSLSISYNEQFF.

A single count supports this clone. This chain connects TRBV5-6 to TRBJ2-7, with D perhaps matching TRBD1 (5 bases). CDR3 length equals 13 residues. Per the germline V gene, CDR1 is SGHDT and CDR2 is YYEEEE. Trimming removed 6 bases at V and 7 bases at J, with 17 bases between. The CDR3 bases are TGTGCCAGCAACTGGTGGGTGAAGGGGGAGCAGTACTTC. Translation: CASNWWVKGEQYF.